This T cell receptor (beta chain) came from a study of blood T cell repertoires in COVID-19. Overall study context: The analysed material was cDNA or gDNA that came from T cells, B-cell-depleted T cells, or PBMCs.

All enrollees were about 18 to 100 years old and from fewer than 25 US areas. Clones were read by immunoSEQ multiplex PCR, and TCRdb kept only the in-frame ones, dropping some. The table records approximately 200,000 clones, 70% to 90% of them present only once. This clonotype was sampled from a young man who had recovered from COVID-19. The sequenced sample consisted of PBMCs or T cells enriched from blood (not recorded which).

The CDR3, as DNA: TGTGCCAGCAGCCAGGGGCCCCCTGAGCAGTTCTTC. Translated: CASSQGPPEQFF. The chain recombines TRBV3-1 (or the pseudogene TRBV3-2) with TRBJ2-1, with TRBD1 as a possible D gene (5 bases). CDR1 and CDR2 (germline): LGHDT, YNNKEL (reference sequence). This CDR3 has 12 residues. The ends were cut back, 3 bases at V and 9 bases at J, with 9 bases in the middle.